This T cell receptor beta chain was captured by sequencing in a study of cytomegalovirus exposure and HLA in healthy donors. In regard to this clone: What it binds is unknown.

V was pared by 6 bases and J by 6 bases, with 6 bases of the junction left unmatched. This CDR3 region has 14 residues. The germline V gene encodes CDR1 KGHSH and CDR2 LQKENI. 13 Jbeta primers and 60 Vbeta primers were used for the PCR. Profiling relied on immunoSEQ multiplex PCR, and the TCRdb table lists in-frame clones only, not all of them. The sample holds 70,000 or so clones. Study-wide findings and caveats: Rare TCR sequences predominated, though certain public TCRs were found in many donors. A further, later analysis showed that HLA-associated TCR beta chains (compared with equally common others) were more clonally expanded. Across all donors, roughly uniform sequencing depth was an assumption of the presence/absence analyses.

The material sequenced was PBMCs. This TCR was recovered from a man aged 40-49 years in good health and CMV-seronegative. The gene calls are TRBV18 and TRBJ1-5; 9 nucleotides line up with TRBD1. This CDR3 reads CASSPGQGPQPQHF. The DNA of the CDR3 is TGTGCCAGCTCCCCGGGACAGGGACCTCAGCCCCAGCATTTT.